The 10 T cell receptor beta chains below were found in one sample sequenced in a study of T cell responses to AZD1222 COVID-19 vaccine. Generated by immunoSEQ multiplex PCR, the TCRdb table keeps only in-frame clones and is missing some. The sample consists of about 150,000 clones, about nine tenths of them appearing once. The sample here was peripheral blood, taken 28 days after the second AZD1222 dose. The receptors stem from an adult who received the AZD1222 COVID-19 vaccine.

The CDR3 nucleotides read TGCGCCAGCAGCTCCAAAGGGACTAGCGGGGGCCCAAACACCGGGGAGCTGTTTTTT. Translated: CASSSKGTSGGPNTGELFF. The rearrangement uses TRBV5-1 and TRBJ2-2; TRBD2 matches at 14 bases. From germline, CDR1 is SGHRS and CDR2 YFSETQ. The CDR3 totals 19 residues. V gave up 3 bases and J gave up 2 bases; unmatched junction bases: 9.

This clone was picked up one time. The CDR3 sequence: CASSGQLNTGELFF. The CDR3 DNA sequence: TGTGCCAGCAGTGGACAGCTTAACACCGGGGAGCTGTTTTTT. The chain has TRBV16 and TRBJ2-2; the D gene is possibly TRBD1 (6 bases). The CDR3 contains 14 residues. CDR1 and CDR2 from the germline V gene are KGHSY and FQNENV. Trimming removed 6 bases at V and 2 bases at J, with 10 bases between. Looking up the rest from reference TRBV16 and TRBJ2-2 gives the full variable domain: GEEVAQTPKHLVRGEGQKAKLYCAPIKGHSYVFWYQQVLKNEFKFLISFQNENVFDETGMPKERFSAKCLPNSPCSLEIQATKLEDSAVYFCASSGQLNTGELFFGEGSRLTVL.

This chain uses TRBV27 with TRBJ1-6; D is unclear. CDR3 length: 13 residues. Trimming pared 10 bases from V and 10 bases from J, leaving 17 bases between. Germline-derived CDR1 and CDR2 are MNHEY and SMNVEV (reference sequence). In DNA form, the CDR3 reads TGTGCCACCGGAGCCGCCCAAAGCTCACCCCTCCACTTT. Encoded protein: CATGAAQSSPLHF.

The table lists this clone with a few counts. The V call is TRBV9, the J call TRBJ2-3; either TRBD1 or TRBD2 may supply D (5 bases each). The CDR3 has 15 amino acids. V shed 0 bases and J shed 3 bases, with 11 bases lying between them. Germline V gene sequence: CDR1 SGDLS, CDR2 YYNGEE. CDR3 loop: CASSVVGEFTDTQYF. CDR3 bases: TGTGCCAGCAGCGTAGTGGGGGAGTTTACAGATACGCAGTATTTT.

This clone was found once. This chain's CDR3 is CASSQDSGTSGGYTF. The CDR3 DNA sequence: TGTGCCAGCAGCCAAGACTCCGGGACGTCTGGGGGCTACACCTTC. This chain connects TRBV3-1 (or the pseudogene TRBV3-2) to TRBJ1-2; TRBD1 might be the D (5 bases). Trimming removed 0 bases at V and 8 bases at J, with 16 bases between. The CDR3 has 15 residues. Germline CDR1 LGHDT, CDR2 YNNKEL (reference sequence).

The J gene is TRBJ1-2, the V gene TRBV5-1; D is possibly TRBD1 (5 bases). In germline, CDR1 is SGHRS, CDR2 YFSETQ. The length of the CDR3 is 15 residues. V dropped 0 bases and J dropped 0 bases, with 9 bases sitting between them. CDR3 nucleotides: TGCGCCAGCAGCTTGGCCGCAGGGCCTAACTATGGCTACACCTTC. It codes for CASSLAAGPNYGYTF.

The rearrangement joins TRBV18 to TRBJ2-6; 8 bases are a match to TRBD2. V shed 0 bases, J shed 0 bases, and the junction held 4 bases outside the gene matches. The CDR3 runs 18 residues. CDR1 KGHSH and CDR2 LQKENI come from the germline V gene. The chain's CDR3 is CASSPPGGDNSGANVLTF. CDR3 nucleotides: TGTGCCAGCTCACCACCCGGGGGGGACAACTCTGGGGCCAACGTCCTGACTTTC.

This clone occurred once. This chain uses TRBV11-3 with TRBJ1-6; no clear D. The CDR3 spans 13 residues. The germline V gene has CDR1 SGHNT and CDR2 YENEEA. V shed 4 bases and J shed 5 bases, with 6 bases lying between them. The CDR3 is CASSSTNNSPLHF. The CDR3 DNA reads as TGTGCCAGCAGCTCGACTAATAATTCACCCCTCCACTTT.

This CDR3 is CASSLGGTANTGELFF. The DNA for the CDR3 is TGCGCCAGCAGCTTGGGGGGGACGGCGAACACCGGGGAGCTGTTTTTT. The V call is TRBV5-1, the J call TRBJ2-2; D is possibly TRBD1 or TRBD2 (5 bases each). Trimming pared 0 bases from V and 0 bases from J, leaving 9 bases between. Germline values: CDR1 SGHRS, CDR2 YFSETQ. The CDR3 totals 16 residues.

The chain couples TRBV6-1 to TRBJ2-7; D uncertain. Germline values: CDR1 MNHNS, CDR2 SASEGT. This CDR3 region has 17 residues. The V end lost 3 bases, the J end lost 2 bases, and 20 bases lay between the germline ends. CDR3 in DNA: TGTGCCAGCAGTGACCCCGCGAGGAATTGGGGAACCTACGAGCAGTACTTC. It is translated as CASSDPARNWGTYEQYF.